This T cell receptor (beta chain) was sequenced during a study of PD-1 blockade in classical Hodgkin lymphoma. The germline CDR1 and CDR2 sequences are MNHNS and SASEGT. The ends were cut back, 2 bases at V and 0 bases at J, with 7 bases in the middle. The CDR3 has 14 residues. Findings of the study overall: Patients who responded completely had about the same baseline diversity as newly diagnosed patients.

No patient escaped relapse after autologous stem cell transplantation, and brentuximab vedotin exposure varied. This clone has just one count. Its matching antigen is unknown. TCRdb's copy holds only in-frame clones and misses some; the assay was immunoSEQ multiplex PCR. The sample carries about 27,000 clones, under 85% recorded once. The receptor's source is a human donor with classical Hodgkin lymphoma. This sequence joins TRBV6-1 and TRBJ1-1; no clear D. The material sequenced was peripheral blood mononuclear cells (PBMCs), taken before the second cycle of nivolumab. In nucleotides, the CDR3 is TGTGCCAGCAGTGAACAGATCATGAACACTGAAGCTTTCTTT. As protein: CASSEQIMNTEAFF.